The 3 T cell receptor beta chains below were found in one sample sequenced in a study of blood T cell repertoires in COVID-19. Measured with immunoSEQ multiplex PCR; TCRdb has only the in-frame clones, and not every one. The sample carries about 44,000 clones, approximately 90% recorded once. Sequenced material: peripheral blood. Receptors were obtained from a woman of 80 years or more in a cohort sampled during active or convalescent COVID-19.

The V and J genes are TRBV2 and TRBJ2-5; no reliable D call. Germline loops: CDR1 SNHLY, CDR2 FYNNEI. The CDR3 has 14 residues. The V and J ends lost 4 bases and 3 bases respectively, with 12 bases between them. As DNA, the CDR3 is TGTGCCAGCAGTGTGAGGCTCAGAGAAGAGACCCAGTACTTC. Amino acid sequence: CASSVRLREETQYF.

CDR3 sequence: CATGTGASTLNEKLFF. CDR3 in DNA: TGTGCCACCGGGACAGGGGCTTCGACCCTTAATGAAAAACTGTTTTTT. The chain recombines TRBV19 with TRBJ1-4; 10 bases fit TRBD1. The V segment lost 10 bases and the J segment 4 bases; nucleotides outside the gene matches: 12. The length of the CDR3 is 16 residues. Germline V lookup: CDR1 LNHDA, CDR2 SQIVND (reference sequence).

This chain links TRBV5-1 with TRBJ1-1; TRBD1 matches 7 bases. V dropped 4 bases and J dropped 3; count of bases not matched to a gene: 9. This CDR3 comprises 15 residues. The germline V gene encodes CDR1 SGHRS and CDR2 YFSETQ. This CDR3 is CASSASQGWHTEAFF. The DNA for the CDR3 is TGCGCCAGCAGCGCATCACAGGGGTGGCACACTGAAGCTTTCTTT.